This entry lists 13 T cell receptor beta chains sequenced from one sample in a study of cytomegalovirus exposure and HLA in healthy donors (dated by TCRdb to about 2017). Receptors were amplified or captured by the immunoSEQ multiplex PCR assay. For the multiplex PCR, a mixture combining 60 forward primers for TCR Vbeta segments and 13 reverse primers for TCR Jbeta segments was used. The table comes from immuneACCESS by way of TCRdb, which keeps in-frame sequences with V and J called. Part of the clones is missing from these tables; in studies checked, under half for an unresolved V gene and the rest for unknown reasons. A total of fewer than 200,000 clones appear in this sample, roughly 13% of them only once. The leading ten clones occupy 7.8% of the sample. The sequencing input was PBMCs. Receptor source: a man between 45 and 60 years old in good health and CMV-seropositive.

This clone was detected a few times. This chain connects TRBV6-5 to TRBJ2-5; 8 nucleotides match TRBD2. The V and J ends lost 2 bases and 5 bases, in that order; junction bases with no gene match: 7. The CDR3 length is 15 residues. Germline V gene data show CDR1 as MNHEY and CDR2 as SVGAGI. This chain's CDR3 is CASSYLRGARETQYF. The CDR3 nucleotides are TGTGCCAGCAGTTACCTGCGGGGGGCGCGGGAGACCCAGTACTTC.

This clone was found a few times. Sequence at one end of the junction differs from germline and may be a read error. The J gene is TRBJ2-5, the V gene TRBV7-7; D gene uncertain. The germline V gene has CDR1 SSHAT and CDR2 FNYEAQ (reference sequence). The CDR3 has 12 residues. CDR3 sequence (DNA): TGTGCTAGCAGCTTAGACCGGGAGACCCAGTACTTC. This codes for CASSLDRETQYF. The full variable domain, rest sourced from reference TRBV7-7 and TRBJ2-5, is GAGVSQSPRYKVTKRGQDVTLRCDPISSHATLYWYQQALGQGPEFLTYFNYEAQPDKSGLPSDRFSAERPEGSISTLTIQRTEQRDSAMYRCASSLDRETQYFGPGTRLLVL.

V is TRBV7-3 and J is TRBJ2-3; 9 bases fit TRBD2. The ends lost 5 bases at V and 3 bases at J; junction bases unmatched: 9. The germline CDR1 and CDR2 sequences are SGHTA and FQGTGA. The CDR3 loop spans 16 amino acids. CDR3 sequence: CASSLMGLAGTDTQYF. CDR3 sequence (DNA): TGTGCCAGCAGCCTAATGGGACTAGCTGGGACAGATACGCAGTATTTT.

The rearrangement links TRBV11-2 to TRBJ2-7, with TRBD1 as a possible D gene (6 bases). Trimming took 5 bases from V and 3 from J, leaving 17 bases between them. This CDR3 region has 15 residues. Germline CDR1 is SGHAT and CDR2 is FQNNGV. This CDR3 reads CASSQGRGAHYEQYF. CDR3 DNA: TGTGCCAGCAGCCAGGGGAGAGGGGCCCACTACGAGCAGTACTTC.

This clone was found a few times. J is TRBJ2-7 and V is TRBV23-1; D might be TRBD1 (6 bases). TRBV23-1 is treated as an ORF (open reading frame) with a function not yet certain. The germline V and J ends were trimmed by 0 bases and 0 bases, with 15 bases remaining between them. This CDR3 region has 17 residues. The CDR3 protein is CASSQSDSSLISYEQYV. CDR3 sequence (DNA): TGCGCCAGCAGTCAATCGGACAGCTCCCTTATCTCCTACGAGCAGTACGTC.

The chain combines TRBV6-6 with TRBJ2-1, with unresolved D. The length of the CDR3 is 13 residues. Germline values: CDR1 MNHNY, CDR2 SVGAGI (reference sequence). Trimming pared 6 bases from V and 0 bases from J, leaving 6 bases between. The CDR3 loop is CASRTPSYNEQFF. In DNA form, the CDR3 reads TGTGCCAGCAGGACACCCTCCTACAATGAGCAGTTCTTC.

There are a few counts of this clone. The V and J genes are TRBV28 and TRBJ2-2; D not certain. The V end lost 4 bases, the J end lost 5 bases, and 5 bases lay between the germline ends. This CDR3 spans 12 amino acids. Germline loops: CDR1 MDHEN, CDR2 SYDVKM. The DNA of the CDR3 is TGTGCCAGCAGTTCTACGACCGGGGAGCTGTTTTTT. Translating it yields CASSSTTGELFF.

This clone has a handful of counts. The gene calls are TRBV6-1 and TRBJ1-2, with D possibly being TRBD1 (5 bases). Deletions cut 0 bases from V and 8 bases from J, with 13 bases between. CDR1 is MNHNS, CDR2 SASEGT, per germline. This CDR3 region has 14 residues. This CDR3 is CASSEARWGDGYTF. DNA of the CDR3: TGTGCCAGCAGTGAAGCGCGATGGGGGGACGGCTACACCTTC.

This clone was counted a few times. The V gene is TRBV27, the J gene TRBJ2-7; perhaps TRBD2 as D (6 bases). V was trimmed by 8 bases and J by 1 base, leaving 21 bases between them. This CDR3 comprises 16 residues. Germline V gives CDR1 MNHEY, CDR2 SMNVEV (reference sequence). The CDR3 DNA sequence: TGTGCCAGCCACCCCGCCGGGACTCCACGGTCCTACGAGCAGTACTTC. Translation: CASHPAGTPRSYEQYF.

The sample holds a few counts of this clone. V is TRBV5-4 and J is TRBJ1-6; 7 nucleotides match TRBD1. Trimming at V came to 2 bases and at J to 10 bases, leaving 3 bases not matched to a gene. Germline V CDR1 and CDR2: SGHNT, YYREEE (reference sequence). This CDR3 is built from 13 residues. The CDR3 region has the DNA TGTGCCAGCAGCTTACAGGGGTCCTCACCCCTCCACTTT. Translation: CASSLQGSSPLHF.

This clone was detected only a few times. The chain employs TRBV6-5 and TRBJ1-1; D perhaps matches TRBD1 (5 bases). The CDR3 contains 16 residues. Germline V CDR1 and CDR2: MNHEY, SVGAGI. V shed 0 bases and J shed 4 bases, with 15 bases lying between them. As DNA, the CDR3 is TGTGCCAGCAGTTACTCGACGGTTCGGGGGGGCACTGAAGCTTTCTTT. This gives the protein CASSYSTVRGGTEAFF.

V gene TRBV19 combines with J gene TRBJ1-5, with a possible D match to TRBD1 (5 bases). Germline V lookup: CDR1 LNHDA, CDR2 SQIVND (reference sequence). CDR3 length: 13 residues. Trimming removed 7 bases from V and 0 bases from J, with 7 bases in between. The CDR3 DNA reads TGTGCCAGTAAGACAGCTAGCAATCAGCCCCAGCATTTT. Translation: CASKTASNQPQHF.

This clone was detected only a few times. V gene TRBV14 combines with J gene TRBJ2-4, with 8 positions matching TRBD1. V shed 1 base, J shed 13 bases, and the junction held 0 bases outside the gene matches. Germline CDR1 and CDR2: SGHDN and FVKESK. This CDR3 is built from 11 residues. CDR3 coding DNA: TGTGCCAGCAGCCAAGGGGACAGGCAGTACTTC. It translates to CASSQGDRQYF.